These 23 T cell receptor beta chains came from one sample sequenced in a study of beta chain features in type 1 diabetes. General study findings and limits: TCRB CDR3s from Type 1 diabetes patients were moderately but significantly shorter in all four CD4+ subsets.

Their recognized antigens are unknown. cDNA synthesis used the whole RNA isolate, giving expressed TCRB sequences. Method: immunoSEQ multiplex PCR; TCRdb's copy keeps in-frame clones and lacks some. The sample holds around 120,000 clones, 15% to 20% seen once. The source material was central memory CD4+ T cells from blood. The receptors stem from a man in his late teens or twenties with type 1 diabetes.

This chain uses TRBV7-9 with TRBJ2-1, with 7 nucleotides matching TRBD1. With 5 bases clipped from V and 7 bases from J, the junction kept 8 bases outside the gene matches. The germline V gene encodes CDR1 SEHNR and CDR2 FQNEAQ (reference sequence). The CDR3 extends over 14 amino acids. CDR3 region: CASSITGAGNEQFF. CDR3 in DNA: TGTGCCAGCAGCATCACAGGGGCCGGGAATGAGCAGTTCTTC.

The V and J genes are TRBV29-1 and TRBJ1-1, with 8 bases aligning to TRBD1. The V gene end was trimmed by 6 bases and the J gene end by 4 bases; junction bases not matched to a gene: 7. The CDR3 sequence is 13 residues long. The V gene's germline CDR1 is SQVTM and CDR2 ANQGSEA. CDR3 bases: TGCAGCGTGACAGGGGCCCTGGGCACTGAAGCTTTCTTT. This translates into CSVTGALGTEAFF.

The chain joins TRBV6-5 to TRBJ2-5; unclear D gene. Germline V lookup: CDR1 MNHEY, CDR2 SVGAGI. This CDR3 contains 16 residues. The V gene lost 0 bases and the J gene lost 0 bases, with 11 bases spanning the gap. The CDR3 nucleotides read TGTGCCAGCAGTTACTCGTTTGTGGCGTACCAAGAGACCCAGTACTTC. Translating it yields CASSYSFVAYQETQYF.

The chain combines TRBV30 with TRBJ2-1, with TRBD2 matching over 10 bases. The V and J ends lost 1 base and 8 bases, in that order; junction bases with no gene match: 8. The germline V gene has CDR1 GTSNPN and CDR2 SVGIG (reference sequence). The CDR3 loop spans 15 amino acids. CDR3 coding DNA: TGTGCCTGGAGTGACCTGGGACTAGCGAACCATGAGCAGTTCTTC. This codes for CAWSDLGLANHEQFF.

This chain links TRBV4-2 with TRBJ1-2; D uncertain. Germline CDR1 reads LGHNA; CDR2 reads YNFKEQ. The CDR3 covers 15 residues. V lost 1 base and J lost 4, with 13 bases in between. The CDR3 protein is CASSQGREHFYGYTF. CDR3 nucleotide sequence: TGTGCCAGCAGCCAAGGGCGAGAGCATTTCTATGGCTACACCTTC.

The CDR3 reads CASSYTGTGSYEQYF. The CDR3 DNA follows: TGTGCCAGCAGTTATACCGGGACAGGGTCCTACGAGCAGTACTTC. V gene TRBV27 combines with J gene TRBJ2-7, with TRBD1 matching 9 bases. Germline V CDR1 and CDR2: MNHEY, SMNVEV (reference sequence). This CDR3 region has 15 residues. The V segment lost 4 bases and the J segment 1 base; nucleotides outside the gene matches: 5.

The chain carries TRBV9 and TRBJ1-2; no firm D call. Deletions cut 4 bases from V and 4 bases from J, with 14 bases between. There are 14 residues in the CDR3. Germline V gene sequence: CDR1 SGDLS, CDR2 YYNGEE. CDR3 amino acids: CASSSIDGSYGYTF. The CDR3 DNA sequence: TGTGCCAGCAGCTCCATCGACGGATCCTATGGCTACACCTTC.

The chain is built from TRBV15 and TRBJ2-7, with 8 bases that match TRBD1. Trimming removed 8 bases from V and 2 bases from J; junction bases left unmatched: 11. There are 15 residues in the CDR3. Germline V gene lookup returns CDR1 LNHNV and CDR2 YYDKDF (reference sequence). This chain's CDR3 is CATADVRTGTYEQYF. In DNA, the CDR3 is TGTGCCACCGCTGACGTGAGGACAGGGACCTACGAGCAGTACTTC.

This clone has just a few counts. This sequence joins TRBV6-5 and TRBJ1-2; 7 bases fit TRBD1. There are 14 residues in the CDR3. Germline CDR1 reads MNHEY; CDR2 reads SVGAGI. V lost 2 bases to trimming and J lost 7 bases; unmatched junction nucleotides: 7. The CDR3 DNA reads TGTGCCAGCAGTTACGGGACAGCTAACAGTGGCTACACCTTC. It is translated as CASSYGTANSGYTF.

This clone was recorded a few times. The genes are TRBV9 and TRBJ1-1; D is undetermined. Between the trimmed V and J ends, which lost 0 bases and 2 bases, there was a span of 8 bases. Per germline, CDR1 SGDLS and CDR2 YYNGEE. CDR3 length: 14 amino acids. The DNA of the CDR3 is TGTGCCAGCAGCGTAGGAGGCATCAACACTGAAGCTTTCTTT. Encoded protein: CASSVGGINTEAFF.

The sample holds a few counts of this clone. The J gene is TRBJ1-1, the V gene TRBV29-1; a possible D gene is TRBD1 (6 bases). The CDR3 is 15 amino acids. Germline V CDR1 and CDR2: SQVTM, ANQGSEA. V was clipped by 5 bases and J by 1 base, with 17 bases between them. CDR3 DNA sequence: TGCAGCGTTTTTCTATTTCCAGGGGCGAACACTGAAGCTTTCTTT. Its translation is CSVFLFPGANTEAFF. Looking up the rest from reference TRBV29-1 and TRBJ1-1 gives the full variable domain: SAVISQKPSRDICQRGTSLTIQCQVDSQVTMMFWYRQQPGQSLTLIATANQGSEATYESGFVIDKFPISRPNLTFSTLTVSNMSPEDSSIYLCSVFLFPGANTEAFFGQGTRLTVV.

This clone was detected only a few times. The chain combines TRBV29-1 with TRBJ2-7; D possibly corresponds to TRBD2 (5 bases). The germline V gene encodes CDR1 SQVTM and CDR2 ANQGSEA. V was shortened by 5 bases and J by 6 bases, with 17 bases between the two germline ends. The CDR3 runs 13 residues. CDR3 protein: CSVSIADRGEQYF. DNA of the CDR3: TGCAGCGTTTCCATAGCCGATCGGGGCGAGCAGTACTTC.

This clone was picked up many times. The CDR3 loop is CASSPHEYGYTF. The DNA for the CDR3 is TGTGCCAGCAGCCCCCATGAATATGGCTACACCTTC. The chain carries TRBV7-9 and TRBJ1-2; D unresolved. There are 12 residues in the CDR3. Germline CDR1 reads SEHNR; CDR2 reads FQNEAQ (reference sequence). Trimming took 5 bases from V and 5 from J, leaving 9 bases between them.

The chain uses TRBV9 and TRBJ2-5; D unclear. The V end lost 1 base, the J end lost 2 bases, and 12 bases lay between the germline ends. The CDR3 covers 15 residues. The germline V gene encodes CDR1 SGDLS and CDR2 YYNGEE. The CDR3 DNA follows: TGTGCCAGCAGCGTAACAGCGCAAGCTCAAGAGACCCAGTACTTC. This sequence encodes CASSVTAQAQETQYF.

This clone was counted a few times. The rearrangement joins TRBV27 to TRBJ2-1; perhaps D is TRBD1 or TRBD2 (5 bases each). The V gene lost 1 base and the J gene lost 1 base, with 11 bases spanning the gap. The germline V gene encodes CDR1 MNHEY and CDR2 SMNVEV (reference sequence). This CDR3 has 16 amino acids. The CDR3 loop reads CASSLFGTVSYNEQFF. The DNA of the CDR3 is TGTGCCAGCAGTTTATTCGGGACGGTATCCTACAATGAGCAGTTCTTC.

The chain has TRBV11-3 and TRBJ2-3; 8 bases line up with TRBD2. Germline values: CDR1 SGHNT, CDR2 YENEEA. Trimming at V came to 0 bases and at J to 4 bases, leaving 0 bases not matched to a gene. The CDR3 loop spans 14 amino acids. The DNA of the CDR3 is TGTGCCAGCAGCTTAGACGGGAGGGCAGATACGCAGTATTTT. Residues: CASSLDGRADTQYF.

This chain links TRBV6-1 with TRBJ1-3; TRBD1 is a possible D gene (5 bases). The CDR3 extends over 18 amino acids. Deletions cut 1 base from V and 0 bases from J, with 16 bases between. The germline gives CDR1 MNHNS, CDR2 SASEGT. CDR3 protein: CASSEGDPQGISGNTIYF. CDR3 sequence (DNA): TGTGCCAGCAGTGAAGGGGACCCTCAAGGTATCTCTGGAAACACCATATATTTT.

This clone occurred a few times. CDR3 sequence: CASSFSQGRYEQYF. The CDR3 DNA is TGTGCCAGCAGTTTTAGTCAGGGAAGGTACGAGCAGTACTTC. V and J are TRBV27 and TRBJ2-7; D perhaps matches TRBD1 (5 bases). Germline CDR1 MNHEY, CDR2 SMNVEV (reference sequence). The CDR3 extends over 14 amino acids. Trimming took off 3 bases at V and 4 bases at J, with 13 bases between the two ends.

Details on this clone: Other DNA sequences in the sample encode the same CDR3. CDR3 sequence: CASSRSGQGTDTQYF. CDR3 bases: TGTGCCAGCAGCCGCTCGGGACAGGGCACAGATACGCAGTATTTT. This chain connects TRBV7-2 to TRBJ2-3; 8 bases are shared with TRBD1. Looked up from germline, CDR1 is SGHTA and CDR2 is FQGNSA. The junction had 5 bases not matched to a gene; V was cut back by 5 bases and J by 1 base. The CDR3 is 15 residues long. Drawing the rest from reference TRBV7-2 and TRBJ2-3, the complete variable domain is GAGVSQSPSNKVTEKGKDVELRCDPISGHTALYWYRQSLGQGLEFLIYFQGNSAPDKSGLPSDRFSAERTGGSVSTLTIQRTQQEDSAVYLCASSRSGQGTDTQYFGPGTRLTVL.

In its sample, this clone ranks as medium-sized (0.01 to 0.1%). The V and J genes are TRBV19 and TRBJ1-1; 8 bases agree with TRBD1. Germline V lookup: CDR1 LNHDA, CDR2 SQIVND (reference sequence). This CDR3 is built from 13 residues. V trimming: 4 bases; J trimming: 5 bases; junction bases outside the gene matches: 3. For the CDR3, the DNA is TGTGCCAGTAGTACTCGGACAGGGACTGAAGCTTTCTTT. Residues: CASSTRTGTEAFF.

The chain links TRBV5-6 to TRBJ1-3, with D perhaps TRBD1 (6 bases). Trimming shortened V by 2 bases and J by 1 base, and 13 bases separated the two germline ends. CDR3 length: 16 residues. CDR1 is SGHDT and CDR2 is YYEEEE in the germline V gene. The CDR3 protein is CASSLTGGASGNTIYF. In nucleotides, the CDR3 is TGTGCCAGCAGCTTAACGGGGGGCGCATCTGGAAACACCATATATTTT.

As concerns this clone: Other DNA sequences in this specimen translate into the identical CDR3. The chain links TRBV29-1 to TRBJ1-2, with D hard to call. CDR1 is SQVTM and CDR2 is ANQGSEA in the germline V gene. This CDR3 comprises 14 residues. Trimming removed 1 base at V and 5 bases at J, with 14 bases between. CDR3 loop: CSVEGRGNAYGYTF. CDR3 sequence (DNA): TGCAGCGTTGAAGGTCGTGGCAATGCGTATGGCTACACCTTC.

The chain has TRBV29-1 and TRBJ2-7; 8 bases line up with TRBD2. CDR1 SQVTM and CDR2 ANQGSEA come from the germline V gene. Trimming at V came to 4 bases and at J to 3 bases, leaving 5 bases not matched to a gene. This CDR3 is 13 amino acids long. CDR3 nucleotides: TGCAGCGTTGTGATAGCGGGACACTACGAGCAGTACTTC. Translated, it gives CSVVIAGHYEQYF.